This T cell receptor beta chain was sequenced for a study of blood T cell repertoires in COVID-19. In the study overall: T cells, B-cell-depleted T cells, or PBMCs supplied cDNA or gDNA.

V dropped 6 bases and J dropped 4; count of bases not matched to a gene: 10. From germline, CDR1 is MNHEY and CDR2 SVGAGI. The CDR3 extends over 15 amino acids. Here immunoSEQ multiplex PCR was the method, and the copy in TCRdb shows in-frame clones only, minus some. The table lists some 250,000 clones, 81% of them singletons. The sample comprised peripheral blood. This receptor was taken from a woman aged 60-75 years with active or convalescent COVID-19. The V gene is TRBV6-5, the J gene TRBJ2-3, with 7 bases that match TRBD1. CDR3 coding DNA: TGTGCCAGCAGAAACAGGGGTATTGGCGCAGATACGCAGTATTTT. Translated: CASRNRGIGADTQYF.